The clone carrying this TCR beta chain appeared a few times. Its specificity is unknown. The source of the sample is a study of neoadjuvant anti-PD-1 for oral cavity cancer. Overall study context: Patients mostly received three to four biweekly nivolumab doses at 3 mg/kg before surgery.

Time point denoted: after neoadjuvant nivolumab, at surgical resection. General study points: Only three patients per response group were TCR-analyzed; validation needed.

Germline V CDR1 and CDR2: SGDLS, YYNGEE. The CDR3 loop spans 12 amino acids. Trimming pared 0 bases from V and 6 bases from J, leaving 4 bases between. Clones were sequenced by immunoSEQ multiplex PCR, and TCRdb holds only the in-frame ones, with some missing. Of about 23,000 clones listed, 27% are singletons. This TCR was recovered from a person aged 35-80 years with oral cavity squamous cell carcinoma. The material sequenced was tumor tissue, taken after nivolumab (anti-PD-1) treatment. The rearrangement uses TRBV9 and TRBJ2-1; no clear D. The CDR3 region has the DNA TGTGCCAGCAGCGTAGCTACCAATGAGCAGTTCTTC. Translation gives CASSVATNEQFF.